One and the same sample provided the 21 T cell receptor beta chains below, sequenced in a study of identical twins. TCRdb analysed the 5' RACE reads with MiXCR anew, one entry per CDR3 protein. The sample shows roughly 290,000 distinct CDR3 sequences, less than 9.5% of them seen only once. The same data also went into a second study, on yellow fever vaccine responses in identical twins.

Material for sequencing was CD8+ T cells sorted from blood. All receptors come from a woman aged 18-35 years in good health.

This clonotype was observed a handful of times. V usage is TRBV20-1 and J usage is TRBJ2-1; TRBD1 agrees at 9 bases. Germline V gives CDR1 DFQATT, CDR2 SNEGSKA (reference sequence). The CDR3 is 14 residues long. Trimming at V came to 6 bases and at J to 3 bases, leaving 6 bases not matched to a gene. The CDR3 DNA reads as TGCAGTGCATGGGACAGGGCAAACTACAATGAGCAGTTCTTC. Translated, it gives CSAWDRANYNEQFF.

This clonotype showed up just a few times. This chain connects TRBV6-4 to TRBJ2-3; the match to TRBD2 covers 8 bases. Germline CDR1 and CDR2: MRHNA and SNTAGT. The CDR3 length is 16 residues. V lost 0 bases to trimming and J lost 6 bases; unmatched junction nucleotides: 8. The CDR3 here is CASSDSTGGPGDTQYF. The CDR3 region has the DNA TGTGCCAGCAGTGACTCAACGGGGGGGCCGGGGGATACGCAGTATTTT.

V and J are TRBV21-1 and TRBJ1-5; the D segment call TRBD1 is taken from the table without a DNA check. TRBV21-1 is flagged as a pseudogene. The CDR3 is 15 amino acids. Here the CDR3 reads CASKPVTGDNQPQHF. As DNA, the CDR3 is TGTGCCAGCAAACCCGTAACGGGGGACAATCAGCCCCAGCATTTT.

The table lists this clonotype with many counts. V is TRBV6-2 or TRBV6-3 and J is TRBJ2-3, with TRBD2 matching 9 bases. Germline V gives CDR1 MNHEY, CDR2 SVGEGT. Unmatched junction bases numbered 5, after V lost 6 bases and J lost 10 bases. The CDR3 has 12 residues. The DNA of the CDR3 is TGTGCCAGCAGGGGACTAGCCGGATCGCAGTATTTT. Its translation: CASRGLAGSQYF.

Only a few counts were recorded for this clonotype. This chain joins TRBV9 and TRBJ2-7; D is unresolved. V lost 4 bases and J 0 bases, leaving 14 bases between the germline ends. This CDR3 is built from 15 residues. CDR1 is SGDLS and CDR2 is YYNGEE in the germline V gene. CDR3 loop: CASSPSAVSSYEQYF. CDR3 DNA: TGTGCCAGCAGCCCTTCGGCAGTAAGCTCCTACGAGCAGTACTTC.

CDR3 residues: CASSQDSQDTQYF. The DNA for the CDR3 is TGCGCCAGCAGCCAAGATTCCCAAGATACGCAGTATTTT. The V and J genes are TRBV4-1 and TRBJ2-3; no definite D call. V dropped 0 bases and J dropped 5 bases, with 6 bases sitting between them. The CDR3 is made up of 13 amino acids. Per the germline V gene, CDR1 is MGHRA and CDR2 is YSYEKL.

This clonotype was picked up a small number of times. Sequence at one end of the junction differs from germline and may be a read error. The V gene is TRBV29-1, the J gene TRBJ1-1, with TRBD1 as a possible D gene (6 bases). This CDR3 is built from 12 residues. Germline V gene data show CDR1 as SQVTM and CDR2 as ANQGSEA. Written as DNA, the CDR3 is TGCAGCGTCGAAGGACAGACCCTCGAAGCTTTCTTT. Protein product: CSVEGQTLEAFF.

This clonotype has more than one count but fewer than ten. The CDR3 DNA reads TGCGCCAGCAGCCAAGGGACAGGGGTCGTAGAGACCCAGTACTTC. Amino acid sequence: CASSQGTGVVETQYF. The chain combines TRBV4-3 with TRBJ2-5; the match to TRBD1 covers 9 bases. Germline V gene data show CDR1 as LGHNA and CDR2 as YSLEER. V trimming: 1 base; J trimming: 4 bases; junction bases outside the gene matches: 4. The CDR3 loop spans 15 amino acids.

This sequence joins TRBV30 and TRBJ2-7, with 10 bases aligning to TRBD1. CDR3 length: 14 amino acids. Germline CDR1 is GTSNPN and CDR2 is SVGIG (reference sequence). Trimming cost V 3 bases and J 3 bases; bases outside gene matches: 5. CDR3 protein: CAWRSGTGDYEQYF. In nucleotides, the CDR3 is TGTGCCTGGAGATCCGGGACAGGGGACTACGAGCAGTACTTC. The variable domain in full, completed from reference TRBV30 and TRBJ2-7, reads SQTIHQWPATLVQPVGSPLSLECTVEGTSNPNLYWYRQAAGRGLQLLFYSVGIGQISSEVPQNLSASRPQDRQFILSSKKLLLSDSGFYLCAWRSGTGDYEQYFGPGTRLTVT.

Only a few counts were recorded for this clonotype. The chain carries TRBV7-9 and TRBJ1-1; 7 positions match TRBD1. Unmatched junction bases numbered 6, after V lost 6 bases and J lost 2 bases. This CDR3 has 14 residues. Germline lookup yields CDR1 SEHNR and CDR2 FQNEAQ (reference sequence). The CDR3 protein is CASREDRSNTEAFF. The CDR3 nucleotides read TGTGCCAGCAGGGAGGACAGGAGCAACACTGAAGCTTTCTTT.

This clonotype was seen repeatedly, ten times or more. The chain joins TRBV11-1 to TRBJ2-7, with 11 bases that match TRBD2. This CDR3 is built from 18 residues. V gave up 5 bases and J gave up 0 bases; unmatched junction bases: 12. The V gene's germline CDR1 is SGHAT and CDR2 FQDESV (reference sequence). Here the CDR3 DNA reads TGTGCCAGCAGCAGCCCGGGACTAGCGGAAGTAAGCTCCTACGAGCAGTACTTC. Translated: CASSSPGLAEVSSYEQYF.

The genes are TRBV29-1 and TRBJ2-7; 7 positions match TRBD1. With 4 bases clipped from V and 0 bases from J, the junction kept 9 bases outside the gene matches. Germline CDR1 reads SQVTM; CDR2 reads ANQGSEA. The CDR3 has 15 residues. This CDR3 is CSVGLGQTFSYEQYF. As DNA, the CDR3 is TGCAGCGTTGGCTTGGGACAGACATTCTCCTACGAGCAGTACTTC.

This clonotype was seen a few times. The V and J genes are TRBV9 and TRBJ2-1; maybe TRBD1 (6 bases). This CDR3 is 15 amino acids long. Germline-derived CDR1 and CDR2 are SGDLS and YYNGEE. Trimming pared 4 bases from V and 5 bases from J, leaving 16 bases between. The CDR3 is CASSSTGIPHNEQFF. Written as DNA, the CDR3 is TGTGCCAGCAGCAGTACAGGGATCCCCCACAATGAGCAGTTCTTC. Using reference TRBV9 and TRBJ2-1 for the parts outside the CDR3, the full variable domain is DSGVTQTPKHLITATGQRVTLRCSPRSGDLSVYWYQQSLDQGLQFLIQYYNGEERAKGNILERFSAQQFPDLHSELNLSSLELGDSALYFCASSSTGIPHNEQFFGPGTRLTVL.

V and J are TRBV12-3 or TRBV12-4 and TRBJ2-1; TRBD2 might be the D (6 bases). Trimming cost V 4 bases and J 8 bases, with 21 bases left between them. The CDR3 is 16 residues long. Here the CDR3 DNA reads TGTGCCAGCAGTTCGTCGGAGGGGCGCGAGTGGCATGAGCAGTTCTTC. Its protein product is CASSSSEGREWHEQFF.

This chain links TRBV15 with TRBJ2-5; maybe TRBD1 (6 bases). V was clipped by 7 bases and J by 1 base, with 13 bases between them. Germline-derived CDR1 and CDR2 are LNHNV and YYDKDF (reference sequence). CDR3 length: 14 residues. The CDR3 DNA sequence: TGTGCCACCAACCAACAGGGTTCCCAAGAGACCCAGTACTTC. Amino acids: CATNQQGSQETQYF. The full variable domain, rest sourced from reference TRBV15 and TRBJ2-5, is DAMVIQNPRYQVTQFGKPVTLSCSQTLNHNVMYWYQQKSSQAPKLLFHYYDKDFNNEADTPDNFQSRRPNTSFCFLDIRSPGLGDTAMYLCATNQQGSQETQYFGPGTRLLVL.

The chain's CDR3 is CASSPHRDMGNTEAFF. The CDR3 DNA is TGTGCCAGTAGTCCCCACAGGGACATGGGGAACACTGAAGCTTTCTTT. V usage is TRBV19 and J usage is TRBJ1-1; a possible D gene is TRBD1 (6 bases). Germline V gene sequence: CDR1 LNHDA, CDR2 SQIVND (reference sequence). V was clipped by 5 bases and J by 1 base, with 17 bases between them. CDR3 length equals 16 residues.

This chain connects TRBV25-1 to TRBJ1-2; a weak D match, TRBD1 (6 bases). V was trimmed by 3 bases and J by 0 bases, leaving 23 bases between them. Germline V CDR1 and CDR2: MGHDK, SYGVNS. The CDR3 has 19 residues. The CDR3 sequence: CASSDRTTGGIRSNYGYTF. The CDR3 bases are TGTGCCAGCAGTGATAGGACCACGGGGGGCATCAGATCTAACTATGGCTACACCTTC.

This chain joins TRBV5-4 and TRBJ2-1; D ambiguous. The CDR3 is made up of 12 amino acids. Germline values: CDR1 SGHNT, CDR2 YYREEE (reference sequence). V shed 3 bases and J shed 8 bases, with 9 bases lying between them. CDR3 residues: CASSWAPDEQFF. The CDR3 DNA is TGTGCCAGCAGCTGGGCTCCGGATGAGCAGTTCTTC.

This clonotype has just a few counts. J is TRBJ2-6 and V is TRBV29-1, with a weak D call TRBD1 (5 bases). This CDR3 has 12 residues. V shed 7 bases and J shed 2 bases, with 6 bases lying between them. CDR1 is SQVTM, CDR2 ANQGSEA, per germline. The CDR3 loop is CSARAGANVLTF. In nucleotides, the CDR3 is TGCAGCGCCAGGGCTGGGGCCAACGTCCTGACTTTC.

This clonotype was observed a few times. The rearrangement links TRBV20-1 to TRBJ2-1, with D possibly TRBD2 on 6 matching bases. There are 15 residues in the CDR3. Trimming stripped 0 bases from V and 2 bases from J, with 11 bases between. Germline V gene sequence: CDR1 DFQATT, CDR2 SNEGSKA (reference sequence). CDR3 sequence (DNA): TGCAGTGCTAGAGATACGCGGGGACCCTACAATGAGCAGTTCTTC. Its translation is CSARDTRGPYNEQFF.

This chain joins TRBV4-1 and TRBJ2-5, with D maybe TRBD2 (6 bases). Germline V gene sequence: CDR1 MGHRA, CDR2 YSYEKL. Deletions cut 6 bases from V and 2 bases from J, with 10 bases between. This CDR3 is 13 amino acids long. CDR3 in amino acids: CASRPTSQETQYF. The CDR3 DNA sequence: TGCGCCAGCAGACCGACTAGTCAAGAGACCCAGTACTTC.